The 27 T cell receptor beta chains below come from one sample, sequenced in a study of blood T cell repertoires in COVID-19. Sequencing used immunoSEQ multiplex PCR; TCRdb keeps in-frame clones, though not all of them. The data contain 100,000 to 150,000 clones, less than 90% of them singletons. Specimen: peripheral blood. Source of these receptors: a man in his sixties with acute or convalescent COVID-19.

This clone was detected ten times or more. This sample also contains other DNA sequences that code for the same CDR3. This rearrangement joins TRBV7-3 to TRBJ2-3; 10 positions agree with TRBD1. Trimming cost V 2 bases and J 3 bases; bases outside gene matches: 2. Germline V gene lookup returns CDR1 SGHTA and CDR2 FQGTGA. The CDR3 loop spans 15 amino acids. CDR3 sequence: CASSLDRGLTDTQYF. CDR3 DNA: TGTGCCAGCAGCTTAGACAGGGGGCTGACAGATACGCAGTATTTT.

This chain uses TRBV9 with TRBJ2-7; 7 nucleotides match TRBD2. The CDR3 totals 15 residues. The germline V gene encodes CDR1 SGDLS and CDR2 YYNGEE. J was trimmed by 3 bases and V by 0 bases; bases with no gene match: 6. CDR3 nucleotide sequence: TGTGCCAGCAGCGTAGCAGGAGCGGGGAGCTACGAGCAGTACTTC. This translates into CASSVAGAGSYEQYF.

The genes are TRBV18 and TRBJ1-3, with D hard to call. CDR3 size: 16 residues. V was trimmed by 6 bases and J by 0 bases, leaving 15 bases between them. CDR1 is KGHSH, CDR2 LQKENI, per germline. CDR3 nucleotide sequence: TGTGCCAGCTCCCCTGTGGGCAGCCTCTCTGGAAACACCATATATTTT. Its translation: CASSPVGSLSGNTIYF.

The J gene is TRBJ2-1, the V gene TRBV7-2; no firm D call. The CDR3 runs 14 residues. The germline V gene has CDR1 SGHTA and CDR2 FQGNSA. Trimming left V 0 bases short and J 6 bases short, with 9 bases between. The CDR3 sequence: CASSLASGFNEQFF. The DNA for the CDR3 is TGTGCCAGCAGCTTAGCGTCCGGTTTCAATGAGCAGTTCTTC.

The chain carries TRBV5-1 and TRBJ2-7; 14 bases map to TRBD2. Per the germline V gene, CDR1 is SGHRS and CDR2 is YFSETQ. The CDR3 covers 17 residues. The V gene end was trimmed by 4 bases and the J gene end by 1 base; junction bases not matched to a gene: 7. This CDR3 reads CASSLRLAGGGSYEQYF. The CDR3 region has the DNA TGCGCCAGCAGCCTACGACTAGCGGGAGGGGGGTCCTACGAGCAGTACTTC.

The rearrangement joins TRBV5-6 to TRBJ2-2; unclear D gene. The germline V gene encodes CDR1 SGHDT and CDR2 YYEEEE. Trimming shortened V by 0 bases and J by 3 bases, and 9 bases separated the two germline ends. There are 15 residues in the CDR3. CDR3 sequence (DNA): TGTGCCAGCAGCTTGGACGCCAGATACACCGGGGAGCTGTTTTTT. It is translated as CASSLDARYTGELFF.

The CDR3 protein is CASSDRGQGPLYEQYF. The CDR3, as DNA: TGTGCCAGCAGTGATCGAGGACAAGGGCCATTGTACGAGCAGTACTTC. The V and J genes are TRBV6-4 and TRBJ2-7; D possibly corresponds to TRBD1 (5 bases). The CDR3 is 16 residues long. The V gene's germline CDR1 is MRHNA and CDR2 SNTAGT. Trimming removed 3 bases at V and 4 bases at J, with 19 bases between.

This chain links TRBV12-2 with TRBJ2-2; the D call of TRBD2 is as the table states it, not checked on the DNA. TRBV12-2 is marked as a pseudogene. The CDR3 extends over 18 amino acids. For the CDR3, the DNA is TGTGCAAGTCGCTTTCTCCCTCCGGTGAGTCGAGGCCCCGGGGAGCTGTTTTTT. Amino acids: CASRFLPPVSRGPGELFF.

The chain uses TRBV15 and TRBJ1-5; D is perhaps TRBD1 (5 bases). The V end lost 1 base, the J end lost 0 bases, and 13 bases lay between the germline ends. Germline-derived CDR1 and CDR2 are LNHNV and YYDKDF (reference sequence). There are 17 residues in the CDR3. The CDR3 bases are TGTGCCACCAGCAGAGGGGGAGGGGAGTATAGCAATCAGCCCCAGCATTTT. Translating gives CATSRGGGEYSNQPQHF.

The chain links TRBV6-5 to TRBJ1-5; D gene ambiguous. The germline V gene has CDR1 MNHEY and CDR2 SVGAGI. Trimming pared 11 bases from V and 0 bases from J, leaving 11 bases between. This CDR3 has 13 amino acids. The CDR3 loop reads CAAERTSNQPQHF. CDR3 DNA: TGTGCCGCGGAGCGGACTAGCAATCAGCCCCAGCATTTT.

The V and J genes are TRBV19 and TRBJ2-1, with D maybe TRBD1 (6 bases). Germline loops: CDR1 LNHDA, CDR2 SQIVND (reference sequence). The CDR3 totals 15 residues. V lost 3 bases to trimming and J lost 1 base, with 10 bases between them. Written as DNA, the CDR3 is TGTGCCAGTAGTATTGGGCAGGGGTCCTACAATGAGCAGTTCTTC. Translated, it gives CASSIGQGSYNEQFF.

The J gene is TRBJ1-1, the V gene TRBV5-1, with D maybe TRBD1 (6 bases). The CDR3 is made up of 14 amino acids. Trimming took 2 bases from V and 1 from J, leaving 9 bases between them. CDR1 and CDR2 (germline): SGHRS, YFSETQ. The CDR3 coding sequence is TGCGCCAGCAGCTTCCCGACAGGGAACACTGAAGCTTTCTTT. Translated, it gives CASSFPTGNTEAFF.

V usage is TRBV19 and J usage is TRBJ1-2; 7 bases fit TRBD1. The V gene end was trimmed by 7 bases and the J gene end by 2 bases; junction bases not matched to a gene: 4. The germline V gene has CDR1 LNHDA and CDR2 SQIVND (reference sequence). The length of the CDR3 is 13 residues. Written as DNA, the CDR3 is TGTGCCAGTACTGAGACAGGGAACTATGGCTACACCTTC. This encodes CASTETGNYGYTF.

The V gene is TRBV24-1, the J gene TRBJ2-3; the D gene is possibly TRBD2 (6 bases). Trimming stripped 3 bases from V and 0 bases from J, with 12 bases between. The CDR3 runs 16 residues. Germline CDR1 is KGHDR and CDR2 is SFDVKD. CDR3 sequence: CATSDRREPSTDTQYF. CDR3 nucleotide sequence: TGTGCCACCAGTGATCGGCGGGAACCTAGCACAGATACGCAGTATTTT.

A few counts support this clone. This chain uses TRBV5-4 with TRBJ1-2; D gene unclear. The CDR3 totals 15 residues. CDR1 and CDR2 (germline): SGHNT, YYREEE (reference sequence). Trimming pared 0 bases from V and 1 base from J, leaving 10 bases between. CDR3 in DNA: TGTGCCAGCAGCTTGGATGCGACACTTAACTATGGCTACACCTTC. It specifies CASSLDATLNYGYTF.

The chain couples TRBV5-1 to TRBJ1-4; 7 bases match TRBD1. The germline CDR1 and CDR2 sequences are SGHRS and YFSETQ. J lost 0 bases, V lost 3 bases, and 11 bases had no gene match. This CDR3 has 18 residues. Here the CDR3 DNA reads TGCGCCAGCAGCTGGGGGGCAGGGGGTATCTCAACTAATGAAAAACTGTTTTTT. Translated, it gives CASSWGAGGISTNEKLFF.

The chain uses TRBV18 and TRBJ2-4; TRBD1 matches at 10 bases. The germline CDR1 and CDR2 sequences are KGHSH and LQKENI. V lost 5 bases and J lost 8; bases outside the gene matches: 3. This CDR3 is 13 amino acids long. CDR3 in DNA: TGTGCCAGCTCAAGGGACAGGGGAGACATTCAGTACTTC. Translating gives CASSRDRGDIQYF.

This chain links TRBV24-1 with TRBJ2-7; maybe TRBD2 (6 bases). The V gene lost 5 bases and the J gene lost 1 base, with 14 bases spanning the gap. Germline lookup yields CDR1 KGHDR and CDR2 SFDVKD. This CDR3 comprises 15 residues. The CDR3 DNA sequence: TGTGCCACCAGTGGTGTGCGGGATAATTCCTACGAGCAGTACTTC. It yields the protein CATSGVRDNSYEQYF.

The chain joins TRBV5-6 to TRBJ2-7; 9 bases line up with TRBD1. Germline CDR1 and CDR2: SGHDT and YYEEEE. The CDR3 length is 15 residues. Germline trimming cut 4 bases from V and 0 bases from J; bases unmatched to any gene: 5. CDR3 sequence: CASSSTGGTSYEQYF. CDR3 nucleotide sequence: TGTGCCAGCAGCAGTACAGGGGGCACCTCCTACGAGCAGTACTTC.

CDR3 residues: CAISDRQGLGEKLFF. CDR3 sequence (DNA): TGTGCCATCAGTGACCGACAGGGGCTGGGTGAAAAACTGTTTTTT. The genes are TRBV10-3 and TRBJ1-4, with TRBD1 matching over 8 bases. The CDR3 length is 15 residues. J gave up 7 bases and V 3 bases, and 7 bases lay outside the gene matches. The germline V gene encodes CDR1 ENHRY and CDR2 SYGVKD.

This clone showed up just a few times. The V and J genes are TRBV6-8 and TRBJ1-1; weak D call: TRBD1 (5 bases). The V and J ends lost 6 bases and 6 bases respectively, with 11 bases between them. Germline V CDR1 and CDR2: MNHGY, SAAAGT. This CDR3 contains 12 residues. The CDR3 bases are TGTGCCAGCAGCCGCGGACACCCTGAAGCTTTCTTT. It codes for CASSRGHPEAFF.

This clone was counted only a few times. The gene calls are TRBV7-9 and TRBJ1-2; 8 bases agree with TRBD1. Germline CDR1 reads SEHNR; CDR2 reads FQNEAQ (reference sequence). V lost 2 bases and J lost 4; bases outside the gene matches: 9. CDR3 length: 16 amino acids. CDR3 nucleotides: TGTGCCAGCAGCTTACCCCGGGCAGGGGGCGGCTATGGCTACACCTTC. This gives the protein CASSLPRAGGGYGYTF.

The gene calls are TRBV3-1 (or the pseudogene TRBV3-2) and TRBJ2-3; 8 positions agree with TRBD2. V lost 1 base, J lost 0 bases, and 3 bases stayed unmatched. This CDR3 has 16 residues. Germline loops: CDR1 LGHDT, CDR2 YNNKEL (reference sequence). CDR3 region: CASSQVAGGSTDTQYF. The CDR3 DNA reads as TGTGCCAGCAGCCAAGTTGCGGGGGGTAGCACAGATACGCAGTATTTT.

The chain joins TRBV6-6 to TRBJ2-5; tentatively, D is TRBD1 (5 bases). CDR3 length: 15 amino acids. The ends were cut back, 0 bases at V and 2 bases at J, with 10 bases in the middle. Germline values: CDR1 MNHNY, CDR2 SVGAGI (reference sequence). CDR3 loop: CASSYSKQGQETQYF. CDR3 sequence (DNA): TGTGCCAGCAGTTACTCGAAGCAGGGACAAGAGACCCAGTACTTC.

The V call is TRBV11-2, the J call TRBJ2-3, with 8 bases matching TRBD2. Germline V lookup: CDR1 SGHAT, CDR2 FQNNGV. Trimming took 2 bases from V and 6 from J; bases not matched to a gene: 10. This CDR3 contains 16 residues. CDR3 loop: CASSLLAGARVDTQYF. The CDR3 DNA follows: TGTGCCAGCAGCTTACTAGCGGGTGCTAGAGTGGATACGCAGTATTTT.

The genes are TRBV18 and TRBJ2-7, with TRBD2 as a possible D gene (6 bases). V was shortened by 3 bases and J by 7 bases, with 13 bases between the two germline ends. The CDR3 length is 13 residues. CDR1 is KGHSH and CDR2 is LQKENI in the germline V gene. CDR3 in DNA: TGTGCCAGCTCACCCCGGGACTCTTGGGAGCAGTACTTC. Protein: CASSPRDSWEQYF.

This clone has only one observation. V is TRBV27 and J is TRBJ2-1; possibly TRBD1 for D (5 bases). The CDR3 runs 16 residues. Per germline, CDR1 MNHEY and CDR2 SMNVEV (reference sequence). The V end lost 5 bases, the J end lost 0 bases, and 14 bases lay between the germline ends. CDR3 nucleotides: TGTGCCAGCAGTCCTTACAGGAGAAGCTCCTACAATGAGCAGTTCTTC. Its translation is CASSPYRRSSYNEQFF.